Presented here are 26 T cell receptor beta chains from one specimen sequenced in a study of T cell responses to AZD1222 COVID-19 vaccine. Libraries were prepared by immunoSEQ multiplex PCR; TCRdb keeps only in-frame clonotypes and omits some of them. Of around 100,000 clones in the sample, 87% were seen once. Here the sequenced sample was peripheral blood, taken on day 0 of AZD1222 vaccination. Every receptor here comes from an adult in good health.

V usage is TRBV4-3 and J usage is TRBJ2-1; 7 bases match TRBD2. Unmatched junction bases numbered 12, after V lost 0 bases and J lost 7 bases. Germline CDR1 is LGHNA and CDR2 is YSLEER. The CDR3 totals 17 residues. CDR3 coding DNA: TGCGCCAGCAGCCAAGATGTTCTGGCGGGAGCATGGAATGAGCAGTTCTTC. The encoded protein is CASSQDVLAGAWNEQFF.

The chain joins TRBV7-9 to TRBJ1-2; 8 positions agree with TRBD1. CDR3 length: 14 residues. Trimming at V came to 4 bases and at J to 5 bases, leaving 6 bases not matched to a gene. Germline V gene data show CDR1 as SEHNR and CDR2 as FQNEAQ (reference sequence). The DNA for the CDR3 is TGTGCCAGCAGCTCTCAGGGGGCTCAATATGGCTACACCTTC. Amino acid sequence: CASSSQGAQYGYTF.

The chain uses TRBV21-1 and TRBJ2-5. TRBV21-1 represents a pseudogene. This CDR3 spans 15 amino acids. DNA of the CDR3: TGTGCCAGCAGCAGGGGGCGGGGCACCCGAGAGACCCAGTACTTC. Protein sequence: CASSRGRGTRETQYF.

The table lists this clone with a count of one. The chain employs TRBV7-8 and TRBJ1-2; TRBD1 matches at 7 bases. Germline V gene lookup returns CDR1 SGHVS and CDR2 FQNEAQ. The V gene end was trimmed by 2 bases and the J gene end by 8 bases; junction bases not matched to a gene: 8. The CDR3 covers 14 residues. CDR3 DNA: TGTGCCAGCAGCTTATATGGGACAGCCGCGGGCTACACCTTC. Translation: CASSLYGTAAGYTF.

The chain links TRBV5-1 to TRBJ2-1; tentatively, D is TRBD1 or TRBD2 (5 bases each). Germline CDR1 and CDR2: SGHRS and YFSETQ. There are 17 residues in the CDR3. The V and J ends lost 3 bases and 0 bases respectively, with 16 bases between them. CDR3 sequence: CASSWGTGPSSYNEQFF. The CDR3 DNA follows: TGCGCCAGCAGCTGGGGGACGGGCCCAAGCTCCTACAATGAGCAGTTCTTC.

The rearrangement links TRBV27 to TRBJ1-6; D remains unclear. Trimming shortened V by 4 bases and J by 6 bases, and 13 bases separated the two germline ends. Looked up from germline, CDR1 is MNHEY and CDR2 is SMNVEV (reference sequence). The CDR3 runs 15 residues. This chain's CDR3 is CASSSGDFSNSPLHF. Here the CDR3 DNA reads TGTGCCAGCAGTTCGGGTGATTTCTCTAATTCACCCCTCCACTTT.

The CDR3 nucleotides read TGTGCCAGCAGCCAAGGAGGGGGGGCGGGCGAGCAGTACTTC. This gives the protein CASSQGGGAGEQYF. V gene TRBV3-1 (or the pseudogene TRBV3-2) combines with J gene TRBJ2-7; perhaps TRBD2 as D (7 bases). Germline loops: CDR1 LGHDT, CDR2 YNNKEL (reference sequence). The CDR3 loop spans 14 amino acids. V lost 1 base to trimming and J lost 6 bases, with 13 bases between them.

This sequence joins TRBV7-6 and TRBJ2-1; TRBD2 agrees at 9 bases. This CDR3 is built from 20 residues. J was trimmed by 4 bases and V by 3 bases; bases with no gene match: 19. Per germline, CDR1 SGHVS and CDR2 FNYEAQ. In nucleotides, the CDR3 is TGTGCCAGCAGCTTCCAAGCGTTCCAATTAGCGGGAGAGAGATACAATGAGCAGTTCTTC. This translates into CASSFQAFQLAGERYNEQFF.

The CDR3 protein is CASRQGSDTQYF. In DNA form, the CDR3 reads TGTGCCAGCAGGCAGGGCTCCGATACGCAGTATTTT. The chain links TRBV11-2 to TRBJ2-3; D is perhaps TRBD1 (5 bases). Trimming removed 6 bases at V and 6 bases at J, with 10 bases between. This CDR3 has 12 residues. Germline CDR1 reads SGHAT; CDR2 reads FQNNGV. Full variable domain (remainder filled in from reference TRBV11-2 and TRBJ2-3): EAGVAQSPRYKIIEKRQSVAFWCNPISGHATLYWYQQILGQGPKLLIQFQNNGVVDDSQLPKDRFSAERLKGVDSTLKIQPAKLEDSAVYLCASRQGSDTQYFGPGTRLTVL.

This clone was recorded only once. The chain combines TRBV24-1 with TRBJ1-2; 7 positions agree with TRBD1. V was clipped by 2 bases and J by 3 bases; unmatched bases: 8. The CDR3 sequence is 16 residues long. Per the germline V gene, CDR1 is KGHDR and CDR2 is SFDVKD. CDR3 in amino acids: CATSDSRRTGDYGYTF. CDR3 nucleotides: TGTGCCACCAGTGATTCCCGTAGGACAGGCGACTATGGCTACACCTTC.

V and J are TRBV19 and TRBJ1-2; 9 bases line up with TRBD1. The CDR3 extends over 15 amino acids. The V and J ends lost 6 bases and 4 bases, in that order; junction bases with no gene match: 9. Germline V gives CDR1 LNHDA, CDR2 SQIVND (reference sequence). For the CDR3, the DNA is TGTGCCAGTAGCCCTCGCCGGGACAGGGCCTATGGCTACACCTTC. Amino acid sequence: CASSPRRDRAYGYTF.

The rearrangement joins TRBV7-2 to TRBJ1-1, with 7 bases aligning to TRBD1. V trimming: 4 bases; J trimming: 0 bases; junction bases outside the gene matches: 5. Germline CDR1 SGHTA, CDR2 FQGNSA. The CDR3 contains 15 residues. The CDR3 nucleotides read TGTGCCAGCAGCTCCTGGACAGGTGTGAACACTGAAGCTTTCTTT. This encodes CASSSWTGVNTEAFF.

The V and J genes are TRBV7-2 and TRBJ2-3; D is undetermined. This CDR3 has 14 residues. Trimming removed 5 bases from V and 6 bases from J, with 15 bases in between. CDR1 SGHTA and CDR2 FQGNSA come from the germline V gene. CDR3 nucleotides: TGTGCCAGCAGCGGTGTAGCAGGAACCGATACGCAGTATTTT. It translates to CASSGVAGTDTQYF.

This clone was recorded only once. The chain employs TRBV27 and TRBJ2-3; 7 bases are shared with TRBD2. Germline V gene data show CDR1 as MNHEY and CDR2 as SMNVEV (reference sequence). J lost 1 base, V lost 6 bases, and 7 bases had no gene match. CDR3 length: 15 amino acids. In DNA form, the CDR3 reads TGTGCCAGCAGGCGGACTAGTGATGGCACAGATACGCAGTATTTT. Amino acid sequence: CASRRTSDGTDTQYF.

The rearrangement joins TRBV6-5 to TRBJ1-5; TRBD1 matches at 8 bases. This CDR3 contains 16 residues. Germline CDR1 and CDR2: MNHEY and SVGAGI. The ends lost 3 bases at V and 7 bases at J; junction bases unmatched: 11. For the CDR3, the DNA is TGTGCCAGCAGTTATCATGGGACTCAGGGGGCCCAGCCCCAGCATTTT. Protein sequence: CASSYHGTQGAQPQHF.

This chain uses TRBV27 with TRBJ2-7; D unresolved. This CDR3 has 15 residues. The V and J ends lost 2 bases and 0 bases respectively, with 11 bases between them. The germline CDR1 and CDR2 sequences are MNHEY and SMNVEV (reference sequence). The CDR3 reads CASSLRSDRSYEQYF. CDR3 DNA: TGTGCCAGCAGTTTACGGTCGGACCGCTCCTACGAGCAGTACTTC.

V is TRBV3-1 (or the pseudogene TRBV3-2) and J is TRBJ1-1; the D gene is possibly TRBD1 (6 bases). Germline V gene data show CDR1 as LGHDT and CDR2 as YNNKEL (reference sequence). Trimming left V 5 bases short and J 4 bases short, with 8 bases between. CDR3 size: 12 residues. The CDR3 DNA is TGTGCCAGCAGCACAGGGTCCACTGAAGCTTTCTTT. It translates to CASSTGSTEAFF.

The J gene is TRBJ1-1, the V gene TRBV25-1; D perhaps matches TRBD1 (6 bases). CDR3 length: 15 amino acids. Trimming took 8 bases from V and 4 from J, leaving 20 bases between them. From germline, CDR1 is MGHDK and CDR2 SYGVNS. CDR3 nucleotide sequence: TGTGCCAGCGGGGAAAGGGGGTCTGGTGTCACTGAAGCTTTCTTT. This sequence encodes CASGERGSGVTEAFF.

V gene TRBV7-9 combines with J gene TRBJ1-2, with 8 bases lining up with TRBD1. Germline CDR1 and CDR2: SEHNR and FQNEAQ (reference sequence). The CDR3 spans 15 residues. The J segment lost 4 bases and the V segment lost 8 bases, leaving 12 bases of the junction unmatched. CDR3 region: CASHGAGGRGYGYTF. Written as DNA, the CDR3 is TGTGCCAGCCATGGGGCAGGGGGCCGTGGCTATGGCTACACCTTC.

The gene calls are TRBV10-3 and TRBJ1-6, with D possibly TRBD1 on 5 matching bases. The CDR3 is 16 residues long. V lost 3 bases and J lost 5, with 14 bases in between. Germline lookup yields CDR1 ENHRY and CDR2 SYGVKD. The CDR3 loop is CAISDPGTPNNSPLHF. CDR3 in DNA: TGTGCCATCAGTGATCCCGGGACGCCAAATAATTCACCCCTCCACTTT.

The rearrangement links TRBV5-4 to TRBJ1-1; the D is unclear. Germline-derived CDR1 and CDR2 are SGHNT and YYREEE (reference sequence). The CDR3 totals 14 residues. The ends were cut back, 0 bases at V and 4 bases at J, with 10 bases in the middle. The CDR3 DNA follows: TGTGCCAGCAGCTTGGACCGATGGGGCACTGAAGCTTTCTTT. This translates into CASSLDRWGTEAFF.

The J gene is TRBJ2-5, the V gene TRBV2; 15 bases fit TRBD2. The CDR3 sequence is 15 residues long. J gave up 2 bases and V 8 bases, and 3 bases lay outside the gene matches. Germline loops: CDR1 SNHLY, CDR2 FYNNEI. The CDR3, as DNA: TGTGCCAGCGGGACTAGCGGGGGGCCTCAAGAGACCCAGTACTTC. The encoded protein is CASGTSGGPQETQYF.

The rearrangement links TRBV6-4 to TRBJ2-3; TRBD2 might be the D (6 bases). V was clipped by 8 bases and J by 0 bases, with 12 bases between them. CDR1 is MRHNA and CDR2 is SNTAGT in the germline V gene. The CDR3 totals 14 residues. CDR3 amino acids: CASSPGLSTDTQYF. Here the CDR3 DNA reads TGTGCCAGCTCTCCGGGACTTAGCACAGATACGCAGTATTTT.

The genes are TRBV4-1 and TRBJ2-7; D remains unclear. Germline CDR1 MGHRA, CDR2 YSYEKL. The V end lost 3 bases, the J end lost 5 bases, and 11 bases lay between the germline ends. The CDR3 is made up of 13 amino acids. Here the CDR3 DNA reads TGCGCCAGCAGCCAGGCCCCCTGGGACGAGCAGTACTTC. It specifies CASSQAPWDEQYF.

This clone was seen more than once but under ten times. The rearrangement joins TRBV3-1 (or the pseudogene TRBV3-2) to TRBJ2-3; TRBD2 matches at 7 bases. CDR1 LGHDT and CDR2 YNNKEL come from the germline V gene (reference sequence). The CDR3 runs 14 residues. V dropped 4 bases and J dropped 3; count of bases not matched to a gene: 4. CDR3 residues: CASSLRRGTDTQYF. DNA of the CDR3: TGTGCCAGCAGCCTGCGGCGGGGGACAGATACGCAGTATTTT.

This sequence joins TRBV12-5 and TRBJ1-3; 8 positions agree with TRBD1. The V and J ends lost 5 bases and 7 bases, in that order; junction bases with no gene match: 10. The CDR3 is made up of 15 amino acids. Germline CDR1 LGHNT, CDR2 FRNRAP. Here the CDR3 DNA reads TGTGCTAGTGGTCATCAGGGGGCGGGTAGGAACACCATATATTTT. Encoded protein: CASGHQGAGRNTIYF.